These 18 T cell receptor beta chains were all obtained from the same sample, sequenced in a study of CXCR3-negative and CXCR3-positive naive CD8 T cells. For these receptors, no antigen is known. Libraries of TRB cDNA were made by 5' RACE and carried UMIs. TCRdb re-called the 5' RACE reads; every CDR3 protein appears as one record, without DNA. The sample yields 75,000 to 90,000 distinct CDR3 sequences, of which the top ten take up roughly 0.59%. Regarding the study as a whole: Relative to CXCR3-negative naive cells, CXCR3-positive naive cells had more hydrophobic TRB CDR3s.

Material: naive CXCR3+ CD8+ T cells from blood. The subset: CD45RO-CCR7+CD27+CD95- naive CD8+ T cells expressing CXCR3 (TNR3+). Receptors originate from a human donor in good health. Some clones in this sample may be carry-over from other donors' samples.

This chain joins TRBV24-1 and TRBJ2-3. There are 14 residues in the CDR3. The germline V gene has CDR1 KGHDR and CDR2 SFDVKD. CDR3 amino acids: CATSAIEERDTQYF.

The V call is TRBV20-1, the J call TRBJ2-5; TCRdb reports TRBD2, a call that lacks DNA to check it against. CDR3 length: 14 amino acids. Per germline, CDR1 DFQATT and CDR2 SNEGSKA (reference sequence). This CDR3 is CSAIGSGPEETQYF.

The chain recombines TRBV3-1 with TRBJ2-2; the TCRdb D gene call, TRBD2, has no DNA to confirm it. The CDR3 has 15 amino acids. Per the germline V gene, CDR1 is LGHDT and CDR2 is YNNKEL (reference sequence). The CDR3 spells CASSPGTYHTGELFF. Variable domain in full (rest from reference TRBV3-1 and TRBJ2-2): DTAVSQTPKYLVTQMGNDKSIKCEQNLGHDTMYWYKQDSKKFLKIMFSYNNKELIINETVPNRFSPKSPDKAHLNLHINSLELGDSAVYFCASSPGTYHTGELFFGEGSRLTVL.

The V call is TRBV7-2, the J call TRBJ2-3; without DNA, the TCRdb call of TRBD2 cannot be checked. The germline CDR1 and CDR2 sequences are SGHTA and FQGNSA. This CDR3 contains 16 residues. Here the CDR3 reads CASSLAQRGVTDTQYF.

The V gene is TRBV29-1, the J gene TRBJ2-5. CDR1 SQVTM and CDR2 ANQGSEA come from the germline V gene. The CDR3 runs 13 residues. CDR3 protein: CSVRQSSQETQYF.

The chain couples TRBV20-1 to TRBJ2-7; absent DNA, TCRdb's TRBD1 call cannot be checked. The CDR3 totals 13 residues. Germline loops: CDR1 DFQATT, CDR2 SNEGSKA (reference sequence). The CDR3 region is CSARRDSSYEQYF.

This CDR3 reads CATSREPTGRGDEQYF. The chain has TRBV15 and TRBJ2-7; TCRdb's D call, TRBD1, is unchecked because there is no DNA. The CDR3 contains 16 residues. Germline CDR1 reads LNHNV; CDR2 reads YYDKDF (reference sequence).

The J gene is TRBJ2-7, the V gene TRBV6-5; the D call from TCRdb, TRBD2, cannot be confirmed without DNA. This CDR3 spans 15 amino acids. Germline assignment: CDR1 MNHEY and CDR2 SVGAGI. The CDR3: CASSYSGRLAYEQYF.

The chain has TRBV28 and TRBJ2-3. The CDR3 spans 13 residues. Germline loops: CDR1 MDHEN, CDR2 SYDVKM. The CDR3 is CASSFSGFDTQYF.

This rearrangement joins TRBV15 to TRBJ2-5; the D gene TCRdb calls, TRBD2, cannot be checked with no DNA. From germline, CDR1 is LNHNV and CDR2 YYDKDF (reference sequence). This CDR3 is built from 17 residues. This chain's CDR3 is CATSEDVATGRGETQYF.

The chain uses TRBV5-1 and TRBJ1-5; TCRdb's D gene call, TRBD1, goes unchecked for lack of DNA. Germline CDR1 is SGHRS and CDR2 is YFSETQ. The CDR3 is 14 amino acids. Here the CDR3 reads CASRMGTGNQPQHF.

This sequence joins TRBV6-5 and TRBJ2-5; checking the TCRdb D call of TRBD1 is not possible without DNA. Germline values: CDR1 MNHEY, CDR2 SVGAGI. The CDR3 is 13 residues long. The CDR3 sequence: CASSPDRGETQYF.

The chain is built from TRBV7-9 and TRBJ1-4. CDR1 and CDR2 from the germline V gene are SEHNR and FQNEAQ (reference sequence). This CDR3 has 15 residues. CDR3: CASSPHPATNEKLFF.

The genes are TRBV5-4 and TRBJ2-2; TCRdb's assignment of TRBD1 cannot be checked, as there is no DNA. CDR1 is SGHNT, CDR2 YYREEE, per germline (reference sequence). The CDR3 consists of 16 residues. CDR3 amino acids: CASSLIGPGNTGELFF.

V usage is TRBV29-1 and J usage is TRBJ2-7; the D call from TCRdb, TRBD1, cannot be confirmed without DNA. The CDR3 contains 15 residues. Germline V gives CDR1 SQVTM, CDR2 ANQGSEA. CDR3 sequence reads: CSVEDEGGLPWGQYF.

The chain couples TRBV5-1 to TRBJ2-1; the D gene TCRdb calls, TRBD1, cannot be checked with no DNA. Germline CDR1 SGHRS, CDR2 YFSETQ. The CDR3 length is 16 residues. This CDR3 is CASSLWKEGGYNEQFF. Drawing the rest from reference TRBV5-1 and TRBJ2-1, the complete variable domain is KAGVTQTPRYLIKTRGQQVTLSCSPISGHRSVSWYQQTPGQGLQFLFEYFSETQRNKGNFPGRFSGRQFSNSRSEMNVSTLELGDSALYLCASSLWKEGGYNEQFFGPGTRLTVL.

The chain recombines TRBV5-1 with TRBJ1-1; TCRdb gives TRBD1 as the D gene, but with no DNA this cannot be confirmed. Germline V gene sequence: CDR1 SGHRS, CDR2 YFSETQ. The length of the CDR3 is 16 residues. The CDR3 is CASSFVTDRSNTEAFF.

The chain recombines TRBV27 with TRBJ2-7. Looked up from germline, CDR1 is MNHEY and CDR2 is SMNVEV (reference sequence). The CDR3 is made up of 13 amino acids. CDR3 region: CASKESDAYEQYF.